This T cell receptor beta chain was profiled in a study of blood T cell repertoires in COVID-19 (TCRdb year 2020). Regarding the complete study: The collaborator samples originated in the United States, Italy and Spain and spanned the acute and convalescent phases of COVID-19. The material from the prospective study consisted of cDNA or gDNA derived from T cells, B-cell-depleted T cells, or PBMCs. Deeply sampled blood TCRbeta repertoires from subjects exposed to, actively infected with, or recovered from COVID-19 were included in the dataset. The repertoires were released in a freely available public database intended as a resource for research on the immune response to SARS-CoV-2. The samples were drawn from two sources: the first 160 participants of the ongoing ImmuneRACE study, and 1,000 to 1,500 subjects contributed by 6 global collaborators. A de-identified subject ID, COVID-19 status, age in years and sex were almost always included in the sample metadata. Where HLA class I and class II types were available, the types were taken from metadata supplied by the sample provider, not from assay-based typing. On the study overall, not on this receptor specifically: The amount of clinical and demographic metadata varied by source and participant and was provided uncurated.

In Seattle, one collaborating source enrolled patients while the infection was active and tracked those patients longitudinally over the course of disease. Each collaborating institution followed its own protocols to collect whole blood in K2EDTA tubes. For TCRbeta analysis, collaborators shipped samples in one of three forms: frozen whole blood, isolated PBMCs, or DNA extracted from either of those sample types. V is trimmed back by 5 bases and J by 5 bases, and the junction contains 16 bases that no gene match accounts for. The CDR3, from cysteine to phenylalanine, totals 18 residues. Kept here is only the CDR3 DNA, which spans 54 bases and is read in frame from base 1. Based on the germline V gene (reference sequence), the CDR1 and CDR2 sequences are MNHEY and SMNVEV. TCRbeta CDR3 regions were amplified from genomic DNA by means of the immunoSEQ Assay, a bias-controlled multiplex PCR. The study's own analysis went as follows. Nucleated cell counts per sample were estimated from amplification of reference gene primers within the assay. To quantify the absolute abundance of each unique TCRbeta CDR3 rearrangement, sequence reads were collapsed and filtered. For each sample, productive Simpson clonality was calculated by taking the square root of Simpson's diversity index across productive rearrangements. The immuneACCESS repertoire file appears here via TCRdb, limited to in-frame rearrangements. These files lack a portion of the clones; in checked studies, under half of the deficit traces to unresolved V genes, and the cause of the others is not known. The D gene and trimming were derived from the DNA, and the V and J assignments and clone size from that table. The sample table records roughly 200,000 clones; 75% to 85% of these occur just once. The top ten clones comprise roughly 11% of the sample.

With regard to this clone: No cognate antigen has been identified for it. No base qualities exist here, and no much larger clone lies one base off it.

Sequenced material: peripheral blood. The clonotype was recovered from a middle-aged woman with COVID-19, enrolled during active disease. The chain is encoded by TRBV27 joined to TRBJ2-5; TRBD2 lines up with 11 middle nucleotides. The sequence in DNA is TGTGCCAGCAGTCCGACCCCACCCACTAGCGGGGGAGATGAGACCCAGTACTTC. Its protein product is CASSPTPPTSGGDETQYF.